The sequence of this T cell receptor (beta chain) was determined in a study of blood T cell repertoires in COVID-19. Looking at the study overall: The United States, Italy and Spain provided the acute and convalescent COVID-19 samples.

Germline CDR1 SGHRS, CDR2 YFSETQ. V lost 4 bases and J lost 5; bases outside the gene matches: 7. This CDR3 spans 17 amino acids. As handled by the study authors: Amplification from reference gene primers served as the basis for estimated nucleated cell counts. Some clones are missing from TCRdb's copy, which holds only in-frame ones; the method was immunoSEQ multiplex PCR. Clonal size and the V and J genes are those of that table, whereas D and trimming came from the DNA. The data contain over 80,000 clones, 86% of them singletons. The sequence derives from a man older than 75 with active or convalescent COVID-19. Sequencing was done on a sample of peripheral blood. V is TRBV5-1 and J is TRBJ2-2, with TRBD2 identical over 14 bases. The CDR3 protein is CASSPRLAGGTTGELFF. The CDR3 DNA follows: TGCGCCAGCAGCCCCCGACTAGCGGGAGGGACTACCGGGGAGCTGTTTTTT. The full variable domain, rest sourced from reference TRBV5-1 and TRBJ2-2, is KAGVTQTPRYLIKTRGQQVTLSCSPISGHRSVSWYQQTPGQGLQFLFEYFSETQRNKGNFPGRFSGRQFSNSRSEMNVSTLELGDSALYLCASSPRLAGGTTGELFFGEGSRLTVL.